The source of this T cell receptor beta chain is a study of cytomegalovirus exposure and HLA in healthy donors. Overall study results and limits: The study flagged about 150 TCR beta chains as cytomegalovirus-associated.

Primers included in the PCR were 60 Vbeta and 13 Jbeta primers. Only in-frame clones appear in the TCRdb table, and some are missing; sequencing was by immunoSEQ multiplex PCR. The data contain tens of thousands of clones, about 79% of them singletons. CDR3 size: 17 residues. The germline gives CDR1 SGHRS, CDR2 YFSETQ. V was shortened by 4 bases and J by 4 bases, with 23 bases between the two germline ends. Nominally healthy donors provided the samples, though records likely missed some immune exposures. Details on this clone: Its antigen is unidentified.

The sequenced sample was PBMCs. The chain combines TRBV5-1 with TRBJ1-1; no reliable D call. This TCR derives from a man aged 55-75 years in good health and CMV-seropositive. DNA of the CDR3: TGCGCCAGCAGCCCGGCAGCGGGTTTTATGGCGAGCACTGAAGCTTTCTTT. Translation: CASSPAAGFMASTEAFF.